This TCR beta chain comes out of a study of regulatory T cells in long-lasting Graves disease. According to the study, TCR beta libraries were built with iRepertoire HTBI primers and CDR3-region Arm-PCR. TCRdb reanalysed the multiplex PCR reads using MiXCR and keeps one entry per CDR3 protein. This sample yields approximately 500,000 distinct CDR3 sequences, of which around a fifth are seen a single time; less than 9% belongs to the top ten. Time point here: persistent/refractory GD, antithyroid drugs over 5 years with positive TRAb. From RNA extracted from PBMCs, the TCR library was made. CDR3 length: 14 amino acids. The trim removed 3 bases at V and 5 bases at J, leaving 4 bases unmatched. From germline, CDR1 is MGHRA and CDR2 YSYEKL.

The receptor was derived from a female donor with Graves disease. The chain has TRBV4-1 and TRBJ1-1, with 9 nucleotides matching TRBD1. The starting material was peripheral blood mononuclear cells (PBMCs), obtained when the disease was refractory, from a patient treated with antithyroid drugs. CDR3 coding DNA: TGCGCCAGCAGCCACGGACAGGGGCGGACTGAAGCTTTCTTT. Protein product: CASSHGQGRTEAFF.